This T cell receptor (beta chain) emerged from a study of T cell changes during pregnancy in multiple sclerosis. Assay: immunoSEQ multiplex PCR; the TCRdb copy retains only in-frame clones and omits some. Seen here are about 31,000 clones, about 91% observed once, and the top ten hold approximately 6.1%. The J segment lost 5 bases and the V segment lost 4 bases, leaving 16 bases of the junction unmatched. In germline, CDR1 is MNHEY, CDR2 SMNVEV (reference sequence). The CDR3 loop spans 19 amino acids. The chain joins TRBV27 to TRBJ2-1; TRBD1 matches 11 bases. This sequence originates from a female donor with multiple sclerosis, enrolled in a pregnancy study. Sample: CD8+ T cells from peripheral blood mononuclear cells, taken in the second trimester of pregnancy. CDR3: CASSWAFGQGALKNNEQFF. CDR3 nucleotide sequence: TGTGCCAGCAGTTGGGCATTCGGACAGGGGGCACTCAAAAACAATGAGCAGTTCTTC.